These 32 T cell receptor beta chains were sequenced from one sample in a study of cytomegalovirus exposure and HLA in healthy donors. It was with 60 Vbeta and 13 Jbeta primers that the PCR ran. Sequenced by immunoSEQ multiplex PCR; TCRdb stores in-frame clones only, minus some. The sample consists of approximately 220,000 clones, 83% of them appearing once. Input material: PBMCs. The source is a girl aged 10-17 years in good health and CMV-seronegative.

The chain carries TRBV7-9 and TRBJ2-7, with 9 bases that match TRBD2. Germline trimming cut 5 bases from V and 4 bases from J; bases unmatched to any gene: 9. The CDR3 is 15 amino acids. Per the germline V gene, CDR1 is SEHNR and CDR2 is FQNEAQ (reference sequence). CDR3 DNA: TGTGCCAGCAGCCCCTTAGCGGGAGCGGGGTACGAGCAGTACTTC. It yields the protein CASSPLAGAGYEQYF. Full variable domain (rest looked up from reference TRBV7-9 and TRBJ2-7): DTGVSQNPRHKITKRGQNVTFRCDPISEHNRLYWYRQTLGQGPEFLTYFQNEAQLEKSRLLSDRFSAERPKGSFSTLEIQRTEQGDSAMYLCASSPLAGAGYEQYFGPGTRLTVT.

The chain couples TRBV28 to TRBJ2-2; D might be TRBD1 (6 bases). CDR3 length: 14 residues. The V gene's germline CDR1 is MDHEN and CDR2 SYDVKM. Trimming shortened V by 10 bases and J by 2 bases, and 14 bases separated the two germline ends. CDR3 coding DNA: TGTGCCACCCAGCGAGGGGGTAACACCGGGGAGCTGTTTTTT. Protein: CATQRGGNTGELFF.

V and J are TRBV7-3 and TRBJ1-6; 7 bases are a match to TRBD1. This CDR3 region has 16 residues. Germline values: CDR1 SGHTA, CDR2 FQGTGA. Trimming at V came to 5 bases and at J to 5 bases, leaving 9 bases not matched to a gene. The CDR3 region is CASSKRVTGDNSPLHF. CDR3 DNA: TGTGCCAGCAGCAAACGGGTTACAGGGGATAATTCACCCCTCCACTTT.

J is TRBJ2-1 and V is TRBV15, with 10 nucleotides matching TRBD1. CDR3 length: 15 amino acids. The V gene end was trimmed by 0 bases and the J gene end by 8 bases; junction bases not matched to a gene: 4. The V gene's germline CDR1 is LNHNV and CDR2 YYDKDF (reference sequence). The CDR3 loop reads CATSRDPTGGYEQFF. The DNA of the CDR3 is TGTGCCACCAGCAGAGATCCGACAGGGGGCTATGAGCAGTTCTTC.

The chain uses TRBV5-6 and TRBJ2-5; D unresolved. The V and J ends lost 1 base and 5 bases respectively, with 9 bases between them. Germline CDR1 reads SGHDT; CDR2 reads YYEEEE. This CDR3 has 13 amino acids. The DNA for the CDR3 is TGTGCCAGCAGCTTGTTTTCCCGGGAGACCCAGTACTTC. It yields the protein CASSLFSRETQYF.

The rearrangement links TRBV6-1 to TRBJ1-6; D may be TRBD1 (5 bases). Germline loops: CDR1 MNHNS, CDR2 SASEGT. V dropped 4 bases and J dropped 9 bases, with 22 bases sitting between them. This CDR3 is 17 amino acids long. CDR3 loop: CASSVHINRGGGSPLHF. The CDR3 DNA reads as TGTGCCAGCAGTGTACATATTAATCGGGGCGGGGGTTCACCCCTCCACTTT.

The gene calls are TRBV7-7 and TRBJ2-2; possibly TRBD2 for D (6 bases). This CDR3 spans 15 amino acids. The V end was cut by 6 bases, the J end by 2 bases, with 13 bases between. CDR1 SSHAT and CDR2 FNYEAQ come from the germline V gene (reference sequence). CDR3 region: CASRGGAGNTGELFF. The CDR3, as DNA: TGTGCCAGCAGAGGAGGGGCGGGAAACACCGGGGAGCTGTTTTTT.

The chain links TRBV28 to TRBJ2-7; 7 nucleotides align to TRBD1. Trimming removed 6 bases from V and 5 bases from J; junction bases left unmatched: 10. The CDR3 is 14 amino acids. Germline loops: CDR1 MDHEN, CDR2 SYDVKM. CDR3 nucleotides: TGTGCCAGCAGCCGACCAACAGGGGATCACGAGCAGTACTTC. The encoded protein is CASSRPTGDHEQYF.

The V gene is TRBV7-9, the J gene TRBJ2-5; maybe TRBD2 (5 bases). The last part of the DNA fits TRBJ2-7 better; the J call may be wrong. The CDR3 length is 14 residues. CDR1 is SEHNR and CDR2 is FQNEAQ in the germline V gene (reference sequence). Here the CDR3 DNA reads TGTGCCAGCAGTCTGTCGTCCCTGGGAGACGAGCAGTACTTC. Translated: CASSLSSLGDEQYF.

The rearrangement joins TRBV18 to TRBJ1-2; weak D call: TRBD1 (6 bases). Trimming took off 2 bases at V and 2 bases at J, with 9 bases between the two ends. Germline CDR1 is KGHSH and CDR2 is LQKENI. The CDR3 has 14 amino acids. The CDR3 here is CASSPSGDNYGYTF. The DNA for the CDR3 is TGTGCCAGCTCACCATCAGGGGACAACTATGGCTACACCTTC. The whole variable domain, filled in from reference TRBV18 and TRBJ1-2, reads NAGVMQNPRHLVRRRGQEARLRCSPMKGHSHVYWYRQLPEEGLKFMVYLQKENIIDESGMPKERFSAEFPKEGPSILRIQQVVRGDSAAYFCASSPSGDNYGYTFGSGTRLTVV.

CDR3 loop: CASSQAVQGLGVETQYF. The CDR3 region has the DNA TGCGCCAGCAGCCAAGCCGTCCAGGGGCTCGGCGTGGAGACCCAGTACTTC. The chain carries TRBV4-1 and TRBJ2-5; D is possibly TRBD1 (6 bases). V lost 1 base, J lost 5 bases, and 20 bases lay in between. Germline V gene sequence: CDR1 MGHRA, CDR2 YSYEKL. The CDR3 contains 17 residues.

The CDR3 loop is CASSPGANYGYTF. DNA of the CDR3: TGTGCCAGCTCACCAGGGGCAAACTATGGCTACACCTTC. The chain links TRBV18 to TRBJ1-2; D may be TRBD1 (5 bases). Germline CDR1 KGHSH, CDR2 LQKENI. The CDR3 loop spans 13 amino acids. Deletions cut 2 bases from V and 2 bases from J, with 6 bases between.

The V and J genes are TRBV30 and TRBJ1-2; D uncertain. The CDR3 extends over 12 amino acids. Germline V gene lookup returns CDR1 GTSNPN and CDR2 SVGIG (reference sequence). Trimming shortened V by 6 bases and J by 3 bases, and 11 bases separated the two germline ends. The CDR3 sequence: CACLSGYYGYTF. CDR3 DNA sequence: TGTGCCTGCCTGTCGGGGTACTATGGCTACACCTTC. Based on the CDR3 plus reference TRBV30 and TRBJ1-2, the full variable domain is SQTIHQWPATLVQPVGSPLSLECTVEGTSNPNLYWYRQAAGRGLQLLFYSVGIGQISSEVPQNLSASRPQDRQFILSSKKLLLSDSGFYLCACLSGYYGYTFGSGTRLTVV.

The CDR3 sequence is CASTGGLSYNSPLHF. The CDR3 bases are TGTGCCAGCACGGGGGGACTCTCCTATAATTCACCCCTCCACTTT. The J gene is TRBJ1-6, the V gene TRBV6-6; maybe TRBD1 (5 bases). This CDR3 spans 15 amino acids. Per the germline V gene, CDR1 is MNHNY and CDR2 is SVGAGI (reference sequence). V lost 7 bases to trimming and J lost 0 bases, with 10 bases between them.

This chain joins TRBV5-1 and TRBJ2-7, with D possibly TRBD1 on 6 matching bases. The germline CDR1 and CDR2 sequences are SGHRS and YFSETQ. The CDR3 runs to 14 residues. V lost 4 bases, J lost 5 bases, and 16 bases lay in between. The CDR3 sequence: CASSQHNRAHEQYF. The CDR3, as DNA: TGCGCCAGCAGCCAACACAACAGGGCGCACGAGCAGTACTTC.

With respect to this clone: One junction end does not reproduce the germline sequence, and a read error may be involved. The chain links TRBV7-9 to TRBJ2-2; no clear D gene. This CDR3 has 12 amino acids. Per the germline V gene, CDR1 is SEHNR and CDR2 is FQNEAQ (reference sequence). Here the CDR3 DNA reads TGTTCCAGCAGCTTCGGGTCCGGGGAGCTGTTTTTT. As protein: CSSSFGSGELFF.

The CDR3 region is CASRPGGISGYTF. The CDR3 DNA reads as TGTGCCAGCAGACCCGGGGGTATAAGTGGCTACACCTTC. The genes are TRBV7-2 and TRBJ1-2; TRBD1 is a possible D gene (5 bases). This CDR3 is built from 13 residues. Germline CDR1 SGHTA, CDR2 FQGNSA. Trimming removed 6 bases at V and 7 bases at J, with 15 bases between.

This chain links TRBV6-5 with TRBJ1-1, with TRBD1 as a possible D gene (5 bases). CDR3 size: 15 residues. Germline V lookup: CDR1 MNHEY, CDR2 SVGAGI. V lost 7 bases and J 0 bases, leaving 15 bases between the germline ends. The CDR3 sequence: CASKRGLNMNTEAFF. CDR3 bases: TGTGCCAGCAAGAGGGGACTAAACATGAACACTGAAGCTTTCTTT.

A few counts support this clone. The junction differs from germline at one of its ends, possibly a read error. This chain uses TRBV2 with TRBJ1-2; 7 bases fit TRBD1. Germline V lookup: CDR1 SNHLY, CDR2 FYNNEI. The CDR3 is made up of 13 amino acids. CDR3: CASSEGGGYGYTF. The CDR3 DNA follows: TGTGCCAGCAGCGAAGGGGGCGGCTATGGCTACACCTTC.

The genes are TRBV7-2 and TRBJ2-7; the D gene is possibly TRBD2 (5 bases). The CDR3 loop spans 15 amino acids. V lost 4 bases to trimming and J lost 4 bases, with 17 bases between them. Per germline, CDR1 SGHTA and CDR2 FQGNSA. The CDR3 nucleotides read TGTGCCAGCAGCTCCCTCCCGGGATTGGGTTACGAGCAGTACTTC. It translates to CASSSLPGLGYEQYF.

V and J are TRBV19 and TRBJ1-2; 10 bases map to TRBD1. CDR1 and CDR2 from the germline V gene are LNHDA and SQIVND (reference sequence). This CDR3 comprises 14 residues. The trim removed 4 bases at V and 7 bases at J, leaving 6 bases unmatched. The CDR3 loop is CASSRQGAELGYTF. The CDR3 DNA reads TGTGCCAGTAGTAGACAGGGGGCGGAACTTGGCTACACCTTC.

This clone showed up just a few times. The rearrangement links TRBV5-1 to TRBJ2-2; possibly TRBD2 for D (5 bases). The CDR3 is 16 residues long. Deletions cut 4 bases from V and 6 bases from J, with 19 bases between. The germline V gene encodes CDR1 SGHRS and CDR2 YFSETQ. The CDR3 region is CASSPRGTGSAGELFF. The CDR3 bases are TGCGCCAGCAGCCCTCGGGGAACGGGATCGGCCGGGGAGCTGTTTTTT.

The V and J genes are TRBV9 and TRBJ2-2; D might be TRBD2 (5 bases). Deletions cut 3 bases from V and 6 bases from J, with 15 bases between. There are 15 residues in the CDR3. Per the germline V gene, CDR1 is SGDLS and CDR2 is YYNGEE. DNA for the CDR3: TGTGCCAGCAGCGGGGCGGGCATGATCCCCGGGGAGCTGTTTTTT. Translated, it gives CASSGAGMIPGELFF. Drawing the rest from reference TRBV9 and TRBJ2-2, the complete variable domain is DSGVTQTPKHLITATGQRVTLRCSPRSGDLSVYWYQQSLDQGLQFLIQYYNGEERAKGNILERFSAQQFPDLHSELNLSSLELGDSALYFCASSGAGMIPGELFFGEGSRLTVL.

This chain joins TRBV7-3 and TRBJ2-1, with 9 nucleotides matching TRBD2. The CDR3 length is 15 residues. The V and J ends lost 5 bases and 6 bases, in that order; junction bases with no gene match: 8. Looked up from germline, CDR1 is SGHTA and CDR2 is FQGTGA. The CDR3 bases are TGTGCCAGCAGCCTGTTAGCGGGAGCTCTCAATGAGCAGTTCTTC. Protein product: CASSLLAGALNEQFF. Variable domain in full (rest from reference TRBV7-3 and TRBJ2-1): GAGVSQTPSNKVTEKGKYVELRCDPISGHTALYWYRQSLGQGPEFLIYFQGTGAADDSGLPNDRFFAVRPEGSVSTLKIQRTERGDSAVYLCASSLLAGALNEQFFGPGTRLTVL.

The chain is built from TRBV19 and TRBJ2-3; TRBD1 aligns across 7 bases. Germline V gene sequence: CDR1 LNHDA, CDR2 SQIVND (reference sequence). This CDR3 region has 15 residues. The J segment lost 0 bases and the V segment lost 5 bases, leaving 5 bases of the junction unmatched. The CDR3 sequence: CASSPTGISTDTQYF. CDR3 in DNA: TGTGCCAGTAGTCCGACAGGGATTAGCACAGATACGCAGTATTTT.

This clone has just one count. The CDR3 DNA reads as TGTGCCAGCTCACCGATCGAGGGAGAGCAGTACTTC. Translated: CASSPIEGEQYF. V and J are TRBV18 and TRBJ2-7; weak D call: TRBD2 (5 bases). There are 12 residues in the CDR3. Germline assignment: CDR1 KGHSH and CDR2 LQKENI. The ends were cut back, 3 bases at V and 7 bases at J, with 10 bases in the middle.

This clone was found once. The chain carries TRBV27 and TRBJ1-5; D remains ambiguous. The germline V gene encodes CDR1 MNHEY and CDR2 SMNVEV (reference sequence). CDR3 length equals 15 residues. V was pared by 1 base and J by 2 bases, with 9 bases between. In DNA form, the CDR3 reads TGTGCCAGCAGTTTATATGGCGAGGGCAATCAGCCCCAGCATTTT. Translation gives CASSLYGEGNQPQHF.

The chain recombines TRBV6-5 with TRBJ2-5; no definite D call. Trimming stripped 7 bases from V and 4 bases from J, with 4 bases between. This CDR3 spans 10 amino acids. The germline CDR1 and CDR2 sequences are MNHEY and SVGAGI. In DNA form, the CDR3 reads TGTGCCAGCACCGGAGAGACCCAGTACTTC. It codes for CASTGETQYF.

CDR3 amino acids: CASSLGGKYNEQFF. DNA of the CDR3: TGTGCCAGCAGCTTGGGGGGAAAGTACAATGAGCAGTTCTTC. This sequence joins TRBV7-2 and TRBJ2-1, with TRBD2 as a possible D gene (6 bases). The germline gives CDR1 SGHTA, CDR2 FQGNSA. Trimming took 3 bases from V and 4 from J, leaving 10 bases between them. The CDR3 spans 14 residues.

This clone was detected only once. The chain recombines TRBV5-1 with TRBJ2-1, with 12 bases lining up with TRBD2. The CDR3 is 14 residues long. CDR1 and CDR2 (germline): SGHRS, YFSETQ. Trimming removed 4 bases from V and 6 bases from J; junction bases left unmatched: 2. The CDR3 protein is CASSLTSGSNEQFF. CDR3 DNA: TGCGCCAGCAGCCTGACTAGCGGGAGCAATGAGCAGTTCTTC. Drawing the rest from reference TRBV5-1 and TRBJ2-1, the complete variable domain is KAGVTQTPRYLIKTRGQQVTLSCSPISGHRSVSWYQQTPGQGLQFLFEYFSETQRNKGNFPGRFSGRQFSNSRSEMNVSTLELGDSALYLCASSLTSGSNEQFFGPGTRLTVL.

CDR3 region: CASSLVGPPYEQYF. CDR3 nucleotide sequence: TGTGCCAGCAGCTTAGTTGGGCCCCCCTACGAGCAGTACTTC. The genes are TRBV7-9 and TRBJ2-7, with D unresolved. The CDR3 has 14 residues. V was pared by 1 base and J by 2 bases, with 9 bases between. The germline V gene has CDR1 SEHNR and CDR2 FQNEAQ (reference sequence).

There are a few counts of this clone. Other nucleotide sequences from this sample produce the same CDR3. The V gene is TRBV30, the J gene TRBJ1-1, with D possibly matching TRBD1 (5 bases). The CDR3 has 12 residues. Germline V gene data show CDR1 as GTSNPN and CDR2 as SVGIG (reference sequence). V was pared by 1 base and J by 2 bases, with 5 bases between. The CDR3 spells CAWSGGNTEAFF. CDR3 DNA sequence: TGTGCCTGGAGTGGGGGCAACACTGAAGCTTTCTTT.